This T cell receptor beta chain is drawn from a study of blood T cell repertoires in COVID-19. Assay: immunoSEQ multiplex PCR; the TCRdb copy retains only in-frame clones and omits some. This sample has about 260,000 clones, with about nine tenths found just once. Sequences were obtained from peripheral blood. The source of this sequence is a person aged 18 to 35 with COVID-19, enrolled during active disease.

The CDR3 loop reads CASTDSFRGNTGELFF. CDR3 sequence (DNA): TGTGCCAGCACTGATTCTTTTCGGGGAAACACCGGGGAGCTGTTTTTT. The chain uses TRBV2 and TRBJ2-2; a possible D gene is TRBD2 (5 bases). CDR3 size: 16 residues. From germline, CDR1 is SNHLY and CDR2 FYNNEI. The V end was cut by 7 bases, the J end by 2 bases, with 17 bases between.